This T cell receptor (beta chain) was recorded in a study of blood T cell repertoires in COVID-19 (dated by TCRdb to the early 2020s). The study in broad terms: Samples from collaborators originated in the United States, Italy and Spain and spanned both the acute and convalescent phases of COVID-19. The dataset comprised deeply sampled blood TCRbeta repertoires from subjects exposed to, actively infected with, or recovered from COVID-19. The material from the prospective study consisted of cDNA or gDNA derived from T cells, B-cell-depleted T cells, or PBMCs. The repertoires were released in a freely available public database meant as a resource for research on the immune response to SARS-CoV-2. Samples were obtained from the ongoing ImmuneRACE study (first 160 participants) and from some 1,200 subjects provided by 6 global collaborators. The sample metadata nearly always contained a de-identified subject ID, COVID-19 status, age in years and sex. Where available, HLA class I and class II types were taken from metadata supplied by the sample provider and were not determined by assay-based typing. Summary of the overall study and its limitations: How much clinical and demographic metadata was included differed by source and by participant, and the metadata was provided uncurated.

Trimming costs V 2 bases and J 0 bases, and their ends lie 14 bases apart. The CDR3 numbers 17 residues from cysteine through phenylalanine. The sequence is cut down to CDR3 DNA, 51 bases in frame from base 1. Per the germline V gene, ENHRY is the CDR1 and SYGVKD is the CDR2. Note on this clone: Its target antigen remains unknown. One base away there is no much larger clone; base qualities are not given.

The immunoSEQ Assay, a bias-controlled multiplex PCR, was used to amplify TCRbeta CDR3 regions from genomic DNA. In the authors' own workflow: The number of nucleated cells in each sample was estimated from the amplification of reference gene primers within the assay. To quantify the absolute abundance of each unique TCRbeta CDR3 rearrangement, sequence reads were collapsed and filtered. For each sample, productive Simpson clonality was calculated as the square root of Simpson's diversity index across productive rearrangements. TCRdb mirrors the immuneACCESS table, restricted to in-frame sequences. Some clones are absent from its copies; in checked studies, under half trace to an unresolved V gene, and the reason for the others is unknown. The DNA was the basis for D and trimming; V, J and clone size are from that table. Within this sample are some 350,000 clones, with around 92% of them counted one time only. 3% of the sample is in the top ten clones.

One collaborating source in Seattle enrolled patients during active infection and followed them longitudinally through the course of disease. Collaborating institutions collected whole blood in K2EDTA tubes following their own protocols. Collaborator samples were shipped for TCRbeta analysis as frozen whole blood, isolated PBMCs, or DNA extracted from either sample type. The sample was peripheral blood. The receptor was derived from a woman under 40 with COVID-19, enrolled during active disease. The rearrangement joined TRBV10-3 to TRBJ2-1; the D gene is perhaps TRBD2, from 5 matching bases. The DNA is TGTGCCATCAGTGAGCGTGGCAGCGGTAGCTCCTACAATGAGCAGTTCTTC. It is translated as CAISERGSGSSYNEQFF.